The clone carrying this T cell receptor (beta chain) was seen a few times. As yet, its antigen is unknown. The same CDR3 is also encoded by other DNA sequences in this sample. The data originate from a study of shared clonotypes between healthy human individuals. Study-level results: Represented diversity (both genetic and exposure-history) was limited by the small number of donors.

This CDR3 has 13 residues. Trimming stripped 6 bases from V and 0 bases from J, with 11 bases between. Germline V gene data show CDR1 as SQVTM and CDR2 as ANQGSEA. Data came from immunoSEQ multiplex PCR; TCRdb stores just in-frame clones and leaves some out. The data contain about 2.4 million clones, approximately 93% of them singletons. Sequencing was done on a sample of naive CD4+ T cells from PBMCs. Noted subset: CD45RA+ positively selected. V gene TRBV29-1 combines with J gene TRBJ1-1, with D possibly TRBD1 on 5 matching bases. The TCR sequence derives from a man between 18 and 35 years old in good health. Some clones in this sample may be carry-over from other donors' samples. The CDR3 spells CSVVGLMNTEAFF. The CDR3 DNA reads TGCAGCGTGGTGGGACTCATGAACACTGAAGCTTTCTTT.